The 7 T cell receptor beta chains presented below share a single source sample, sequenced in a study of cytomegalovirus exposure and HLA in healthy donors. Profiling relied on immunoSEQ multiplex PCR, and the TCRdb table lists in-frame clones only, not all of them. Of nearly 110,000 clones listed, 88% are singletons. Sequencing input: PBMCs. These receptors originate from a woman in her late teens or twenties in good health and CMV-seropositive.

The chain carries TRBV4-1 and TRBJ2-6; TRBD1 aligns across 7 bases. Germline values: CDR1 MGHRA, CDR2 YSYEKL. CDR3 length equals 16 residues. The V gene end was trimmed by 0 bases and the J gene end by 2 bases; junction bases not matched to a gene: 1. CDR3 loop: CASSQEGGTGANVLTF. The CDR3 coding sequence is TGCGCCAGCAGCCAAGAAGGGGGCACTGGGGCCAACGTCCTGACTTTC.

This clone was seen just once. V usage is TRBV5-1 and J usage is TRBJ2-5, with 11 bases that match TRBD2. Germline V CDR1 and CDR2: SGHRS, YFSETQ. This CDR3 comprises 16 residues. V shed 3 bases and J 2 bases; nucleotides not matched to a gene: 6. The CDR3 DNA sequence: TGCGCCAGCAGCTCTTACTTAGCGGGGGGGCAAGAGACCCAGTACTTC. Translated: CASSSYLAGGQETQYF.

The chain is built from TRBV2 and TRBJ2-3, with 8 bases that match TRBD1. This CDR3 comprises 14 residues. The germline V gene encodes CDR1 SNHLY and CDR2 FYNNEI. V trimming: 6 bases; J trimming: 1 base; junction bases outside the gene matches: 3. CDR3 sequence: CASRTGEGTDTQYF. The CDR3 DNA reads as TGTGCCAGCAGGACAGGGGAGGGCACAGATACGCAGTATTTT.

The chain links TRBV28 to TRBJ2-1; D is possibly TRBD2 (6 bases). V lost 7 bases and J lost 6, with 19 bases in between. The length of the CDR3 is 15 residues. Germline-derived CDR1 and CDR2 are MDHEN and SYDVKM. DNA for the CDR3: TGTGCCAGCACCCCAAGGCCGGGCGGGGCCAATGAGCAGTTCTTC. Amino acid sequence: CASTPRPGGANEQFF.

In this sample, this clone turned up a few times. The gene calls are TRBV5-6 and TRBJ2-5, with TRBD1 matching 8 bases. V shed 4 bases, J shed 2 bases, and the junction held 4 bases outside the gene matches. Germline CDR1 and CDR2: SGHDT and YYEEEE. The CDR3 is 14 residues long. The chain's CDR3 is CASSRGQAQETQYF. CDR3 nucleotides: TGTGCCAGCAGCAGGGGACAGGCACAAGAGACCCAGTACTTC.

This clone was counted a single time. The same CDR3 also results from other DNA sequences found in this sample. This chain connects TRBV27 to TRBJ1-2, with 9 nucleotides matching TRBD1. J gave up 3 bases and V 5 bases, and 7 bases lay outside the gene matches. The CDR3 covers 15 residues. Per the germline V gene, CDR1 is MNHEY and CDR2 is SMNVEV (reference sequence). This CDR3 reads CASSLRGQGDYGYTF. DNA for the CDR3: TGTGCCAGCAGTCTACGGGGACAGGGTGACTATGGCTACACCTTC.

In DNA, the CDR3 is TGTGCCATCAGTGAGTCGTGGGGGCGCTCTGAAAAACTGTTTTTT. Its protein product is CAISESWGRSEKLFF. The chain recombines TRBV10-3 with TRBJ1-4; D perhaps matches TRBD1 (6 bases). The length of the CDR3 is 15 residues. The germline gives CDR1 ENHRY, CDR2 SYGVKD. Trimming pared 0 bases from V and 7 bases from J, leaving 12 bases between.